Below are 18 T cell receptor beta chains sequenced from a single sample in a study of OX40 agonist ivuxolimab in advanced cancers. The method was immunoSEQ multiplex PCR; TCRdb's version includes in-frame clones alone and lacks a portion of them. The data show 15,000 to 20,000 clones, with over 75% seen just once and about 26% held by the top ten. Sequenced material: CD4+ or CD8+ T cells sorted from blood, taken in a trial of the OX40 agonist ivuxolimab. These receptor sequences come from an adult with an advanced solid tumor such as melanoma, head and neck, liver or kidney cancer.

This clone was found once. The rearrangement links TRBV2 to TRBJ1-1, with D unresolved. The CDR3 length is 13 residues. V was clipped by 3 bases and J by 1 base, with 6 bases between them. Germline CDR1 and CDR2: SNHLY and FYNNEI. CDR3 nucleotides: TGTGCCAGCAGTGATTGGCCGAACACTGAAGCTTTCTTT. This sequence encodes CASSDWPNTEAFF.

The CDR3 sequence: CAISVRLTGLRYEQYF. CDR3 sequence (DNA): TGTGCCATCAGTGTGCGTTTGACAGGACTACGCTACGAGCAGTACTTC. The rearrangement uses TRBV10-3 and TRBJ2-7; the D call may be TRBD1 or TRBD2 (6 bases each). The CDR3 has 16 residues. V lost 4 bases to trimming and J lost 3 bases, with 19 bases between them. CDR1 ENHRY and CDR2 SYGVKD come from the germline V gene.

This clone is labeled as medium-sized. The chain has TRBV9 and TRBJ2-3; D not resolved. CDR3 length: 17 amino acids. Trimming removed 0 bases at V and 1 base at J, with 15 bases between. Germline lookup yields CDR1 SGDLS and CDR2 YYNGEE. The CDR3 DNA follows: TGTGCCAGCAGCGTAGCTGAAGGAGTGTGGGGCACAGATACGCAGTATTTT. Translated: CASSVAEGVWGTDTQYF.

This clone has only one observation. V gene TRBV20-1 combines with J gene TRBJ1-2, with D possibly being TRBD1 (5 bases). CDR1 is DFQATT and CDR2 is SNEGSKA in the germline V gene (reference sequence). V lost 3 bases and J 5 bases, leaving 7 bases between the germline ends. CDR3 length: 11 residues. CDR3 loop: CSARWGYGYTF. CDR3 nucleotide sequence: TGCAGTGCTAGGTGGGGGTATGGCTACACCTTC.

The J gene is TRBJ2-7, the V gene TRBV13; possible D gene TRBD2, 5 bases. The length of the CDR3 is 13 residues. V was trimmed by 6 bases and J by 7 bases, leaving 16 bases between them. Germline V gene sequence: CDR1 PRHDT, CDR2 FYEKMQ (reference sequence). In nucleotides, the CDR3 is TGTGCCAGCAGTATCCCGGATGGCGGGGAGCAGTACTTC. It translates to CASSIPDGGEQYF.

Worth noting for this clone: This likely reflects a read error, since a far larger clone is one base away. The same CDR3 can be traced to other DNA sequences in this sample. The V gene is TRBV5-1, the J gene TRBJ2-1; no clear D. Germline V CDR1 and CDR2: SGHRS, YFSETQ. The CDR3 sequence is 14 residues long. The V end lost 0 bases, the J end lost 5 bases, and 9 bases lay between the germline ends. The CDR3 DNA follows: TGCGCCAGCAGCTTGGTTAGTAGCCACAATGAGCAGTTCTTC. Translating gives CASSLVSSHNEQFF.

This clone was recorded at least ten times. The rearrangement uses TRBV11-2 and TRBJ2-1; TRBD1 agrees at 12 bases. The CDR3 has 14 amino acids. Germline trimming cut 5 bases from V and 7 bases from J; bases unmatched to any gene: 3. The germline V gene encodes CDR1 SGHAT and CDR2 FQNNGV. CDR3 region: CASSGTGGWNEQFF. The CDR3, as DNA: TGTGCCAGCAGCGGGACAGGGGGCTGGAATGAGCAGTTCTTC.

The sample holds a few counts of this clone. Here the CDR3 reads CASSVGGTWGNIQYF. The CDR3 DNA reads as TGTGCCAGCAGCGTAGGAGGCACCTGGGGAAACATTCAGTACTTC. V gene TRBV9 combines with J gene TRBJ2-4, with D hard to call. Germline CDR1 SGDLS, CDR2 YYNGEE. V was shortened by 0 bases and J by 6 bases, with 13 bases between the two germline ends. This CDR3 has 15 residues.

This clone was seen a handful of times. V usage is TRBV5-8 and J usage is TRBJ2-1; D not resolved. Germline CDR1 and CDR2: SGHTS and YDEGEE. Trimming stripped 0 bases from V and 5 bases from J, with 9 bases between. The CDR3 covers 14 residues. This chain's CDR3 is CASSLVSSHNEQFF. Here the CDR3 DNA reads TGTGCCAGCAGCTTGGTTAGTAGCCACAATGAGCAGTTCTTC.

The chain uses TRBV25-1 and TRBJ2-5, with a tentative D call TRBD1 (5 bases). Trimming shortened V by 2 bases and J by 2 bases, and 9 bases separated the two germline ends. This CDR3 contains 14 residues. Looked up from germline, CDR1 is MGHDK and CDR2 is SYGVNS. DNA for the CDR3: TGTGCCAGCAGTGAAACAGGAAGGCAAGAGACCCAGTACTTC. Protein product: CASSETGRQETQYF.

This chain links TRBV28 with TRBJ2-7; the D call may be TRBD1 or TRBD2 (7 bases each). V lost 3 bases and J lost 5, with 14 bases in between. Germline CDR1 and CDR2: MDHEN and SYDVKM. The CDR3 is made up of 14 amino acids. CDR3 sequence (DNA): TGTGCCAGCAGTTTGTTGCAGGGGGGGCACGAGCAGTACTTC. Protein: CASSLLQGGHEQYF.

The chain has TRBV5-6 and TRBJ1-3; D unresolved. The CDR3 loop spans 15 amino acids. The germline CDR1 and CDR2 sequences are SGHDT and YYEEEE. Trimming stripped 2 bases from V and 0 bases from J, with 9 bases between. The CDR3 DNA reads as TGTGCCAGCAGCTTCGACGGAATCTCTGGAAACACCATATATTTT. Translating it yields CASSFDGISGNTIYF.

The chain is built from TRBV7-2 and TRBJ1-1, with D possibly being TRBD1 (5 bases). Trimming pared 1 base from V and 7 bases from J, leaving 19 bases between. The germline V gene has CDR1 SGHTA and CDR2 FQGNSA. This CDR3 has 16 residues. The CDR3 protein is CASSLERHGAGSEAFF. CDR3 nucleotides: TGTGCCAGCAGCTTAGAACGACACGGGGCAGGTAGTGAAGCTTTCTTT.

This sequence joins TRBV28 and TRBJ1-2; a weak D match, TRBD1 (5 bases). With 6 bases removed from V and 3 bases from J, the gap between germline ends came to 14 bases. This CDR3 spans 14 amino acids. CDR1 and CDR2 (germline): MDHEN, SYDVKM. CDR3 loop: CASRGGEADYGYTF. CDR3 nucleotide sequence: TGTGCCAGCAGGGGGGGGGAAGCGGACTATGGCTACACCTTC.

This chain joins TRBV5-1 and TRBJ2-3, with unresolved D. This CDR3 is built from 14 residues. The germline V gene encodes CDR1 SGHRS and CDR2 YFSETQ. V lost 5 bases and J lost 2, with 12 bases in between. The CDR3 reads CASRVGIFTDTQYF. The CDR3, as DNA: TGCGCCAGCAGGGTCGGAATATTCACAGATACGCAGTATTTT.

The chain is built from TRBV19 and TRBJ1-5; 8 nucleotides line up with TRBD1. CDR1 and CDR2 from the germline V gene are LNHDA and SQIVND (reference sequence). The CDR3 totals 14 residues. The V segment lost 7 bases and the J segment 1 base; nucleotides outside the gene matches: 3. CDR3 protein: CASNTGGSNQPQHF. CDR3 sequence (DNA): TGTGCCAGTAACACAGGGGGAAGCAATCAGCCCCAGCATTTT.

This clone was picked up one time. The chain uses TRBV14 and TRBJ2-1; the D is unclear. This CDR3 region has 12 residues. V shed 6 bases and J shed 6 bases, with 9 bases lying between them. Germline assignment: CDR1 SGHDN and CDR2 FVKESK. The CDR3 nucleotides read TGTGCCAGCAGTCGACACCGCAATGAGCAGTTCTTC. Translation: CASSRHRNEQFF.

CDR3 region: CASSSHLGLAGGGGSYNEQFF. CDR3 nucleotide sequence: TGCGCCAGCAGCTCCCACCTAGGACTAGCGGGAGGAGGGGGCTCCTACAATGAGCAGTTCTTC. The chain combines TRBV4-1 with TRBJ2-1; TRBD2 aligns across 14 bases. The CDR3 extends over 21 amino acids. The V segment lost 5 bases and the J segment 0 bases; nucleotides outside the gene matches: 15. The V gene's germline CDR1 is MGHRA and CDR2 YSYEKL.